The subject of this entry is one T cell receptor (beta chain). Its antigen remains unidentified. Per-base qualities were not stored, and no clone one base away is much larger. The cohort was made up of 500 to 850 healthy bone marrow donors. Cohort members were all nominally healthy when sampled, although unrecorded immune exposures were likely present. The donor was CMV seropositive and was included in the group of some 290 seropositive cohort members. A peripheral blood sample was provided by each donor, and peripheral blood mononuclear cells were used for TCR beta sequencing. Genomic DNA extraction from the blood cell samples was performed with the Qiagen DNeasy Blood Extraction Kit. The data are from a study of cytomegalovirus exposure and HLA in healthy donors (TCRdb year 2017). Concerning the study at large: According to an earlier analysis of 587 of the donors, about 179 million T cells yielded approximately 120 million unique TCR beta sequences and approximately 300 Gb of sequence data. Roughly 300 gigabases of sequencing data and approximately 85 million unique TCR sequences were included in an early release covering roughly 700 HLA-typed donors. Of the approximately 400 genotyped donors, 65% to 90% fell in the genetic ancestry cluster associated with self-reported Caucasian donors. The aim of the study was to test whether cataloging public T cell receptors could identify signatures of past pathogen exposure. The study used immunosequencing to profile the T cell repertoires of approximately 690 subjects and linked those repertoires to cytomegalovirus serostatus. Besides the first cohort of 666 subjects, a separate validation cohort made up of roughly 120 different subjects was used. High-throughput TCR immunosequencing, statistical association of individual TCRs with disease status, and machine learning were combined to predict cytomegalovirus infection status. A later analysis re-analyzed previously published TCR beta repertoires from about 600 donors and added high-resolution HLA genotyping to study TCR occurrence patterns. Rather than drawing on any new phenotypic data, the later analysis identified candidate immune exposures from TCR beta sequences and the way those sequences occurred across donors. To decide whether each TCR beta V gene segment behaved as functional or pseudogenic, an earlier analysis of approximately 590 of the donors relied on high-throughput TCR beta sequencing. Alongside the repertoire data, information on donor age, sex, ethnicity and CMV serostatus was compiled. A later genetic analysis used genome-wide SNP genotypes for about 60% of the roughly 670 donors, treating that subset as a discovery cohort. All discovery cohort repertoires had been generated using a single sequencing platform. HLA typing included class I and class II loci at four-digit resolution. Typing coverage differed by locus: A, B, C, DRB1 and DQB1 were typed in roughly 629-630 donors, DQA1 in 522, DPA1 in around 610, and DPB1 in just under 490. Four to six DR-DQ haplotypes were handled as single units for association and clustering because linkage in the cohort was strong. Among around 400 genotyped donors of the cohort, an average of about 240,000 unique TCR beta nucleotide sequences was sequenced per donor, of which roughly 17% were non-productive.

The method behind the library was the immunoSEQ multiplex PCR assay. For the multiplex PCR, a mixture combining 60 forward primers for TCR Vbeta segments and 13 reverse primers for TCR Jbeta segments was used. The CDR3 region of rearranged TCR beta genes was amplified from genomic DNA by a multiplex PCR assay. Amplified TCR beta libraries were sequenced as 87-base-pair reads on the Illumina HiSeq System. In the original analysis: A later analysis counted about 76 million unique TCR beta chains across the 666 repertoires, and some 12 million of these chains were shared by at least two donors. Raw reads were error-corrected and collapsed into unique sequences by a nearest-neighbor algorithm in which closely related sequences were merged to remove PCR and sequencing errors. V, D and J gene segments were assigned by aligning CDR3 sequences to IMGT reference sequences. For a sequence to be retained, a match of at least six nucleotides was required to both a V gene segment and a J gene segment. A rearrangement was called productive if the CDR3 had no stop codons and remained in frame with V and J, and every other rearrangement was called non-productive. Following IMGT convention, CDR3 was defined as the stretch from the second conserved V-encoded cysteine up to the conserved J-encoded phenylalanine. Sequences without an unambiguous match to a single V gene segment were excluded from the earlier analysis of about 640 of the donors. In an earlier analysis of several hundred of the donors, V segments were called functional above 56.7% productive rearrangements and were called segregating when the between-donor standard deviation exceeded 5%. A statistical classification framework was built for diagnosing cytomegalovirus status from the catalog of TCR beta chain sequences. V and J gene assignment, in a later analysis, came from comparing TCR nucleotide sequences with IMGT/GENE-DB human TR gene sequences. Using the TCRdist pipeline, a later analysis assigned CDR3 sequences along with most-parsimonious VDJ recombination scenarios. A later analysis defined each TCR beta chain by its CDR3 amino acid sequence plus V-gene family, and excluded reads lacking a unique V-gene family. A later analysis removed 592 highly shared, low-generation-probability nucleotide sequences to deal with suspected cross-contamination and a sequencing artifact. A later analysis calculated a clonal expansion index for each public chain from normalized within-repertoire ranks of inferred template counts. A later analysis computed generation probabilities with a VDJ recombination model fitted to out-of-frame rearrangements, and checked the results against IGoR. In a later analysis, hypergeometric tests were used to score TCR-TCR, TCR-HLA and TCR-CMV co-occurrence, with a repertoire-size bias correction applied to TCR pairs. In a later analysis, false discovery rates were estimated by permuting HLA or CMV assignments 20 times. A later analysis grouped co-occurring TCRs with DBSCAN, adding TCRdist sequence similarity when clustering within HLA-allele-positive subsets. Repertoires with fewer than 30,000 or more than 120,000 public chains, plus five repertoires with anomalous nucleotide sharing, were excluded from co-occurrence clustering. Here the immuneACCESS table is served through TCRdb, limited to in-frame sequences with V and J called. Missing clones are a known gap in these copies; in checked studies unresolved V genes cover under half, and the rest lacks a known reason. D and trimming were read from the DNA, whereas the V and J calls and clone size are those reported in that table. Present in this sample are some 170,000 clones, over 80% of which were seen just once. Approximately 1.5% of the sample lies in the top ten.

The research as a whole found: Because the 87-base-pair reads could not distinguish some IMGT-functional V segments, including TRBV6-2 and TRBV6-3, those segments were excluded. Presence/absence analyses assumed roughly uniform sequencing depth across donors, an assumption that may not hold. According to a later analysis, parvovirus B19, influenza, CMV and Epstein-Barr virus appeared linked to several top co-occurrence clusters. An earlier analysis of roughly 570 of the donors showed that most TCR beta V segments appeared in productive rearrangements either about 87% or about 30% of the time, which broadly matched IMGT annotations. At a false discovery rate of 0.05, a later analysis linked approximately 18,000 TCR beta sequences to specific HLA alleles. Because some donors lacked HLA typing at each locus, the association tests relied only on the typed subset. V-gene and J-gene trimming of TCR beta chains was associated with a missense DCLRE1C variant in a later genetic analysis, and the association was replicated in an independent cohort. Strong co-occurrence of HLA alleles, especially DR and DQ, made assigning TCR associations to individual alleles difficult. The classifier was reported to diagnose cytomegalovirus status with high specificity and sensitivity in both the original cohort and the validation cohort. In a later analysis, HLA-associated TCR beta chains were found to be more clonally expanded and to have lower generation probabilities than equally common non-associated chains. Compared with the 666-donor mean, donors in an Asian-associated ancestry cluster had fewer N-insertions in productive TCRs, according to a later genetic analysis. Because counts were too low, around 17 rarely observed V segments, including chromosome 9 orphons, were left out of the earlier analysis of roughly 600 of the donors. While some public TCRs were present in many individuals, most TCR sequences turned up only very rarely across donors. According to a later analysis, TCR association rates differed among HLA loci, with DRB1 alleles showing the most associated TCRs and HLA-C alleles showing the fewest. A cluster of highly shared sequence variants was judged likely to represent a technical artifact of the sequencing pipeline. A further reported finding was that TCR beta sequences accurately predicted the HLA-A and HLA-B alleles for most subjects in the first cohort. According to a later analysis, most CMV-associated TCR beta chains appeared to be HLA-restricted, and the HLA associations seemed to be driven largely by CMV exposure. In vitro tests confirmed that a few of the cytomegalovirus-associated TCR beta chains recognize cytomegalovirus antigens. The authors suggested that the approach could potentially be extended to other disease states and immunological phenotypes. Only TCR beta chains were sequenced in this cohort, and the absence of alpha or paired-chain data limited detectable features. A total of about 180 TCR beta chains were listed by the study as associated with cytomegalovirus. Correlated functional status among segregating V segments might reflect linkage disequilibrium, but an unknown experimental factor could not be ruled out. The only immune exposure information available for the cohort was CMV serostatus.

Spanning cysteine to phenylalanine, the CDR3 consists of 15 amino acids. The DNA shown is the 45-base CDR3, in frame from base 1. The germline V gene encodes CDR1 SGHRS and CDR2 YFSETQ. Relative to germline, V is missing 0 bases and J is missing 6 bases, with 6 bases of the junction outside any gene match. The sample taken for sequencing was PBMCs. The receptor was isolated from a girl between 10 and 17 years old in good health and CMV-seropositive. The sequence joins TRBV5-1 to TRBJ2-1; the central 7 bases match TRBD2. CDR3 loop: CASSLGFGGGNEQFF. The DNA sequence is TGCGCCAGCAGCTTGGGTTTTGGGGGGGGCAATGAGCAGTTCTTC. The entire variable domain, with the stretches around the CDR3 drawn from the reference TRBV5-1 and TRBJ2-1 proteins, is KAGVTQTPRYLIKTRGQQVTLSCSPISGHRSVSWYQQTPGQGLQFLFEYFSETQRNKGNFPGRFSGRQFSNSRSEMNVSTLELGDSALYLCASSLGFGGGNEQFFGPGTRLTVL.